The 27 T cell receptor beta chains below come from one sample, sequenced in a study of radiation and T cells in renal cell carcinoma. The sample's time point: blood 2 weeks post-SBRT. Indicated treatment: 15 Gy SBRT to primary tumor, nephrectomy 4 weeks later. Data came from immunoSEQ multiplex PCR; TCRdb stores just in-frame clones and leaves some out. The data contain 150,000 to 180,000 clones, approximately 90% of them singletons. Sequenced here: blood, sampled from a patient whose treatment included radiotherapy and nephrectomy. The receptor source for this set is a woman in her forties or fifties with renal cell carcinoma.

The rearrangement joins TRBV2 to TRBJ1-1; D possibly corresponds to TRBD1 (6 bases). The length of the CDR3 is 15 residues. The germline CDR1 and CDR2 sequences are SNHLY and FYNNEI. V dropped 4 bases and J dropped 1 base, with 13 bases sitting between them. The CDR3 DNA reads as TGTGCCAGCAGTGTTGGGGGGCGAGGGAACACTGAAGCTTTCTTT. It encodes CASSVGGRGNTEAFF.

This CDR3 reads CASSYQDGTNYGYTF. The CDR3 DNA sequence: TGTGCCAGCAGTTATCAGGACGGAACTAACTATGGCTACACCTTC. The chain is built from TRBV6-5 and TRBJ1-2, with unresolved D. CDR1 and CDR2 (germline): MNHEY, SVGAGI. The CDR3 loop spans 15 amino acids. V lost 3 bases, J lost 0 bases, and 11 bases lay in between.

This chain connects TRBV6-5 to TRBJ1-1, with 8 bases that match TRBD1. Germline CDR1 reads MNHEY; CDR2 reads SVGAGI. There are 15 residues in the CDR3. V shed 5 bases, J shed 4 bases, and the junction held 9 bases outside the gene matches. In DNA form, the CDR3 reads TGTGCCAGCAGTAGACGGACAGGGAAGGTCACTGAAGCTTTCTTT. It is translated as CASSRRTGKVTEAFF.

This chain uses TRBV7-2 with TRBJ1-6; perhaps TRBD1 as D (6 bases). The CDR3 is 16 residues long. From germline, CDR1 is SGHTA and CDR2 FQGNSA. Trimming stripped 2 bases from V and 4 bases from J, with 12 bases between. Written as DNA, the CDR3 is TGTGCCAGCAGCTTAATCGGGACACTTTATAATTCACCCCTCCACTTT. It translates to CASSLIGTLYNSPLHF.

This chain uses TRBV13 with TRBJ1-4, with unresolved D. Trimming shortened V by 4 bases and J by 8 bases, and 11 bases separated the two germline ends. Germline-derived CDR1 and CDR2 are PRHDT and FYEKMQ (reference sequence). The CDR3 runs 13 residues. CDR3 sequence reads: CASSSSGREKLFF. The CDR3 DNA follows: TGTGCCAGCAGCTCCTCCGGGCGAGAAAAACTGTTTTTT. The variable domain in full, completed from reference TRBV13 and TRBJ1-4, reads AAGVIQSPRHLIKEKRETATLKCYPIPRHDTVYWYQQGPGQDPQFLISFYEKMQSDKGSIPDRFSAQQFSDYHSELNMSSLELGDSALYFCASSSSGREKLFFGSGTQLSVL.

V and J are TRBV14 and TRBJ1-1, with TRBD1 as a possible D gene (6 bases). Germline CDR1 SGHDN, CDR2 FVKESK. There are 15 residues in the CDR3. V shed 4 bases and J shed 1 base, with 13 bases lying between them. This CDR3 reads CASSPLRTANTEAFF. CDR3 coding DNA: TGTGCCAGCAGCCCCCTCAGGACAGCGAACACTGAAGCTTTCTTT.

V gene TRBV2 combines with J gene TRBJ2-3; tentative D call: TRBD1 (6 bases). Per the germline V gene, CDR1 is SNHLY and CDR2 is FYNNEI. The V gene lost 4 bases and the J gene lost 0 bases, with 11 bases spanning the gap. The CDR3 has 15 amino acids. The chain's CDR3 is CASSVGQSSTDTQYF. The CDR3, as DNA: TGTGCCAGCAGTGTAGGACAGAGTAGCACAGATACGCAGTATTTT.

The gene calls are TRBV28 and TRBJ1-5, with D unclear. V gave up 4 bases and J gave up 6 bases, with 10 bases separating them. Germline V lookup: CDR1 MDHEN, CDR2 SYDVKM. This CDR3 has 13 residues. CDR3 residues: CASSSGLRQPQHF. The CDR3 nucleotides are TGTGCCAGCAGTTCTGGGCTCCGTCAGCCCCAGCATTTT.

The chain couples TRBV6-1 to TRBJ2-7; 14 positions agree with TRBD2. Germline V lookup: CDR1 MNHNS, CDR2 SASEGT. The V gene end was trimmed by 3 bases and the J gene end by 9 bases; junction bases not matched to a gene: 16. This CDR3 has 18 amino acids. As DNA, the CDR3 is TGTGCCAGCAGTGACGGGACTAGCGGGGGAATTATTGATCGTTGGCAGTACTTC. As protein: CASSDGTSGGIIDRWQYF.

V and J are TRBV6-1 and TRBJ1-6, with 10 bases identical to TRBD1. Losses at the gene ends were 2 bases for V and 7 bases for J; bases not matched to a gene: 5. This CDR3 region has 16 residues. Germline V gene lookup returns CDR1 MNHNS and CDR2 SASEGT. The CDR3 region has the DNA TGTGCCAGCAGTGAAAGGTGGGACAGGGGAAATTCACCCCTCCACTTT. Translated: CASSERWDRGNSPLHF.

V and J are TRBV11-2 and TRBJ2-1; 9 nucleotides align to TRBD2. With 7 bases clipped from V and 4 bases from J, the junction kept 8 bases outside the gene matches. CDR3 size: 15 residues. Germline V CDR1 and CDR2: SGHAT, FQNNGV. CDR3 bases: TGTGCCAGCAACAAAATAGCGGGGGCTTACAATGAGCAGTTCTTC. Encoded protein: CASNKIAGAYNEQFF.

CDR3 loop: CATSRELAPRIEQFF. The CDR3 coding sequence is TGTGCCACCAGCAGAGAGCTGGCCCCTCGGATTGAGCAGTTCTTC. The chain combines TRBV15 with TRBJ2-1; D is unresolved. V was clipped by 0 bases and J by 9 bases, with 15 bases between them. The CDR3 sequence is 15 residues long. CDR1 and CDR2 from the germline V gene are LNHNV and YYDKDF (reference sequence).

This chain joins TRBV9 and TRBJ1-3; D might be TRBD1 (6 bases). This CDR3 spans 15 amino acids. Germline V gene sequence: CDR1 SGDLS, CDR2 YYNGEE. V lost 6 bases and J 0 bases, leaving 13 bases between the germline ends. CDR3 loop: CASTKTGTSGNTIYF. The CDR3 nucleotides are TGTGCCAGCACGAAGACAGGCACCTCTGGAAACACCATATATTTT.

V gene TRBV18 combines with J gene TRBJ1-2, with 9 nucleotides matching TRBD1. Germline trimming cut 0 bases from V and 6 bases from J; bases unmatched to any gene: 2. The germline V gene has CDR1 KGHSH and CDR2 LQKENI. The CDR3 runs to 14 residues. The CDR3, as DNA: TGTGCCAGCTCACCACCGGGGACAGGGCATGGCTACACCTTC. It codes for CASSPPGTGHGYTF.

The CDR3 DNA is TGTGCCAGCAGCGCCGACGCGGGGTCCTACAATGAGCAGTTCTTC. Translated, it gives CASSADAGSYNEQFF. The V gene is TRBV7-2, the J gene TRBJ2-1; a weak D match, TRBD2 (6 bases). The V gene lost 5 bases and the J gene lost 1 base, with 12 bases spanning the gap. Germline lookup yields CDR1 SGHTA and CDR2 FQGNSA. The CDR3 has 15 amino acids.

This sequence joins TRBV5-4 and TRBJ1-1; tentative D call: TRBD1 (6 bases). Germline V gene lookup returns CDR1 SGHNT and CDR2 YYREEE (reference sequence). Trimming removed 2 bases at V and 0 bases at J, with 11 bases between. This CDR3 is built from 15 residues. As DNA, the CDR3 is TGTGCCAGCAGCTTAAACAGGGATATGAACACTGAAGCTTTCTTT. It is translated as CASSLNRDMNTEAFF. Filled out from reference TRBV5-4 and TRBJ1-1, the complete variable domain reads ETGVTQSPTHLIKTRGQQVTLRCSSQSGHNTVSWYQQALGQGPQFIFQYYREEENGRGNFPPRFSGLQFPNYSSELNVNALELDDSALYLCASSLNRDMNTEAFFGQGTRLTVV.

The table lists this clone with a few counts. The DNA of the CDR3 is TGTGCCAGCAGCTTAATAGGCGGGGGGCTGGGCACCTACGAGCAGTACTTC. This translates into CASSLIGGGLGTYEQYF. The chain links TRBV7-9 to TRBJ2-7; 8 positions agree with TRBD2. J was trimmed by 2 bases and V by 2 bases; bases with no gene match: 11. From germline, CDR1 is SEHNR and CDR2 FQNEAQ (reference sequence). This CDR3 has 17 residues.

The chain recombines TRBV6-5 with TRBJ2-6, with unresolved D. The V end lost 8 bases, the J end lost 0 bases, and 8 bases lay between the germline ends. Germline CDR1 MNHEY, CDR2 SVGAGI. The CDR3 loop spans 14 amino acids. As DNA, the CDR3 is TGTGCCAGCCTTCGACGCTCTGGGGCCAACGTCCTGACTTTC. Protein: CASLRRSGANVLTF.

The chain recombines TRBV19 with TRBJ1-5; D may be TRBD1 (6 bases). Germline CDR1 and CDR2: LNHDA and SQIVND (reference sequence). The CDR3 consists of 15 residues. With 7 bases removed from V and 4 bases from J, the gap between germline ends came to 17 bases. The CDR3 region has the DNA TGTGCCAGTACGAATACAGGGAACCCTAATCAGCCCCAGCATTTT. Encoded protein: CASTNTGNPNQPQHF.

This CDR3 reads CASSLYTSRGSPLHF. The CDR3 DNA reads TGTGCCAGCAGCTTGTATACTTCCCGCGGGTCACCCCTCCACTTT. J is TRBJ1-6 and V is TRBV5-6; D is unresolved. The germline V gene encodes CDR1 SGHDT and CDR2 YYEEEE. The CDR3 is 15 residues long. V was pared by 1 base and J by 10 bases, with 15 bases between.

The V and J genes are TRBV6-5 and TRBJ1-1; D uncertain. V lost 6 bases to trimming and J lost 0 bases, with 11 bases between them. Per germline, CDR1 MNHEY and CDR2 SVGAGI. The CDR3 has 14 amino acids. The CDR3 here is CASRPHDMNTEAFF. The CDR3 DNA follows: TGTGCCAGCAGACCCCATGACATGAACACTGAAGCTTTCTTT.

This clone occurred a few times. J is TRBJ1-5 and V is TRBV19; D possibly corresponds to TRBD1 (6 bases). V was trimmed by 9 bases and J by 7 bases, leaving 13 bases between them. This CDR3 contains 12 residues. Germline CDR1 reads LNHDA; CDR2 reads SQIVND (reference sequence). In nucleotides, the CDR3 is TGTGCCAGCACGCTTGACAGGCAGCCCCAGCATTTT. It is translated as CASTLDRQPQHF.

The chain joins TRBV7-9 to TRBJ1-1, with D uncertain. Germline CDR1 and CDR2: SEHNR and FQNEAQ (reference sequence). The germline V and J ends were trimmed by 3 bases and 2 bases, with 7 bases remaining between them. The CDR3 has 13 amino acids. The CDR3 loop reads CASSFGSNTEAFF. CDR3 in DNA: TGTGCCAGCAGCTTCGGCAGCAACACTGAAGCTTTCTTT.

The rearrangement joins TRBV5-1 to TRBJ2-1, with D unresolved. Trimming left V 0 bases short and J 10 bases short, with 11 bases between. Germline CDR1 is SGHRS and CDR2 is YFSETQ. The CDR3 runs to 13 residues. This chain's CDR3 is CASSLAFGNEQFF. CDR3 DNA sequence: TGCGCCAGCAGCTTGGCCTTTGGGAACGAGCAGTTCTTC.

The chain carries TRBV6-6 and TRBJ2-4; perhaps D is TRBD1 or TRBD2 (7 bases each). The germline V gene has CDR1 MNHNY and CDR2 SVGAGI (reference sequence). This CDR3 region has 15 residues. Between the trimmed V and J ends, which lost 8 bases and 1 base, there was a span of 15 bases. The CDR3 bases are TGTGCCAGCGCTTCAGGGGGGGAGGCCAAAAACATTCAGTACTTC. Encoded protein: CASASGGEAKNIQYF.

The chain couples TRBV9 to TRBJ2-2; TRBD1 matches 7 bases. This CDR3 spans 15 amino acids. Trimming at V came to 5 bases and at J to 2 bases, leaving 6 bases not matched to a gene. Germline CDR1 SGDLS, CDR2 YYNGEE. In nucleotides, the CDR3 is TGTGCCAGCAGAGCACAGGGGATCAACACCGGGGAGCTGTTTTTT. The encoded protein is CASRAQGINTGELFF.

There are a few counts of this clone. This sequence joins TRBV4-2 and TRBJ1-1; D may be TRBD1 (6 bases). From germline, CDR1 is LGHNA and CDR2 YNFKEQ. V dropped 2 bases and J dropped 4 bases, with 14 bases sitting between them. CDR3 length equals 15 residues. CDR3 coding DNA: TGTGCCAGCAGCCAAAGCACCCAGGGGTCCACTGAAGCTTTCTTT. Amino acids: CASSQSTQGSTEAFF.